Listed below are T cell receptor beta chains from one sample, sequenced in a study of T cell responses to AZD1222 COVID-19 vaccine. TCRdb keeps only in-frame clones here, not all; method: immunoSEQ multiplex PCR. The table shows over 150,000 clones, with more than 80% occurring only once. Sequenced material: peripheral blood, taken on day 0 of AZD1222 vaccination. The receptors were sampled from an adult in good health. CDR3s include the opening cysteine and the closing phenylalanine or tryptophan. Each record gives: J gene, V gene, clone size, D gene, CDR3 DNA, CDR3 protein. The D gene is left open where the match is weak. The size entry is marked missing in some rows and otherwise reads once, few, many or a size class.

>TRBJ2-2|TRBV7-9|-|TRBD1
TGTGCCAGCAGCCGGACAGGGCTTAACACCGGGGAGCTGTTTTTT
CASSRTGLNTGELFF
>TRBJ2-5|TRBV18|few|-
TGTGCCAGCTCACTTCAAGAGACCCAGTACTTC
CASSLQETQYF
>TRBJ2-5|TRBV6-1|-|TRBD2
TGTGCCAGCAGTGAAGACGGGCCGGGACTAGCGGGGGGGTCCGGAGAGACCCAGTACTTC
CASSEDGPGLAGGSGETQYF
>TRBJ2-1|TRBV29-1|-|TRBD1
TGCAGCGTTCTGGCAGGGGGCTCCTACAATGAGCAGTTCTTC
CSVLAGGSYNEQFF
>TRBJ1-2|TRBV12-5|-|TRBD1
TGTGCTAGTGGCCCGCCAGGGGGGGGCGATGGCTACACCTTC
CASGPPGGGDGYTF
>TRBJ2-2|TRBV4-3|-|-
TGCGCCAGCAGCCAACTCTGGCAGACGAACACCGGGGAGCTGTTTTTT
CASSQLWQTNTGELFF
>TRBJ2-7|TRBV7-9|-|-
TGTGCCAGCAGCCAAGGGGGGGTCTCCTACGAGCAGTACTTC
CASSQGGVSYEQYF
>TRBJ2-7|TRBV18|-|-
TGTGCCAGCTCACCCGGAACCTACGAGCAGTACTTC
CASSPGTYEQYF
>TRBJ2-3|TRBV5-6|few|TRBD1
TGTGCCAGCAGCTACCAGGGACAGGGGGTCACAGATACGCAGTATTTT
CASSYQGQGVTDTQYF
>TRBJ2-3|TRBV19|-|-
TGTGCCAGTAGTTCATGGGGCAGGGGGGCTAGCACAGATACGCAGTATTTT
CASSSWGRGASTDTQYF
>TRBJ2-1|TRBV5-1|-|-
TGCGCCAGCAGCTTGGCTAACAATGAGCAGTTCTTC
CASSLANNEQFF
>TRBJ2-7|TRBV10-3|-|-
TGTGCCATCAAAGACAGGGGAGGGCAGGACGAGCAGTACTTC
CAIKDRGGQDEQYF
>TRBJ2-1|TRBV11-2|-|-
TGTGCCAGCAGCTTTACGGGCGGGACACAGCAGTTCTTC
CASSFTGGTQQFF
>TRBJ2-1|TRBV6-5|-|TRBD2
TGTGCCAGCAGTTACTCATCACTAGCGGACTACAATGAGCAGTTCTTC
CASSYSSLADYNEQFF
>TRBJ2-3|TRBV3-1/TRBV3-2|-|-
TGTGCCAGCAGCCCTCGGGCCCTGAGCACAGATACGCAGTATTTT
CASSPRALSTDTQYF
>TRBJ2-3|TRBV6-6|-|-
TGTGCCAGCAGTCCCGACTCGGGTAGAGATACGCAGTATTTT
CASSPDSGRDTQYF
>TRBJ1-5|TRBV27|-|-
TGTGCCAGCAGTTCTGGGAATCAGCCCCAGCATTTT
CASSSGNQPQHF
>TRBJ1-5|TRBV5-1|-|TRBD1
TGCGCCAGCAGCCAAGGGACAGGGGAGGGTCAGCCCCAGCATTTT
CASSQGTGEGQPQHF
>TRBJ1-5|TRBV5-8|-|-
TGTGCCAGCAGCTTCACGGGAGTGAGCAATCAGCCCCAGCATTTT
CASSFTGVSNQPQHF
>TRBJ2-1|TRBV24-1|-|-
TGTGCATCCGGGAACTACAATGAGCAGTTCTTC
CASGNYNEQFF
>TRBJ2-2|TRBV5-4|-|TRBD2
TGTGCCAGCAGCTTTCGCGGGGGGGCCTCCGGGGAGCTGTTTTTT
CASSFRGGASGELFF
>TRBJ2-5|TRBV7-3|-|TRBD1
TGTGCCAGCAGCTTAACGAGGGACAGGGACTTGGTTGAGACCCAGTACTTC
CASSLTRDRDLVETQYF
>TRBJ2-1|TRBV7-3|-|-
TGTGCCAGCAGCCGAGGAGGGACCACCTACAATGAGCAGTTCTTC
CASSRGGTTYNEQFF
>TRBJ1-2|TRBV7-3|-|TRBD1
TGTGCCAGCAGCAGCATTACAGGGGGCGCTAATGGCTACACCTTC
CASSSITGGANGYTF
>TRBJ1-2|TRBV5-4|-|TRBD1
TGTGCCAGCAGCTTGGCCGGGACAGGCTATGGCTACACCTTC
CASSLAGTGYGYTF
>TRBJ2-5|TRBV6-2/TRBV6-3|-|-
TGTGCCAGCAGTACGATTCGGGGGCGCCAGGTTTCGCAAGAGACCCAGTACTTC
CASSTIRGRQVSQETQYF
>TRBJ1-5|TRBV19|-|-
TGTGCCAGTAGTCCTGCTGTGAGGCAGCCCCAGCATTTT
CASSPAVRQPQHF
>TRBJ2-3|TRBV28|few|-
TGTGCCAGCAGTTTAGGGACGGGGCCCACAGATACGCAGTATTTT
CASSLGTGPTDTQYF